What follows are 14 T cell receptor beta chains derived from one specimen sequenced in a study of blood T cell repertoires in COVID-19. Clones were read by immunoSEQ multiplex PCR, and TCRdb kept only the in-frame ones, dropping some. Among roughly 66,000 clones listed, about nine tenths were seen once. Sequencing was done on a sample of peripheral blood. These receptors were collected from a human donor with active COVID-19. The donor label of this sample is uncertain.

The V gene is TRBV5-1, the J gene TRBJ2-3, with 8 bases aligning to TRBD2. V gave up 2 bases and J gave up 0 bases; unmatched junction bases: 5. The CDR3 spans 16 residues. Germline-derived CDR1 and CDR2 are SGHRS and YFSETQ. DNA of the CDR3: TGCGCCAGCAGCTTTACTAGCGGAGTAAGCACAGATACGCAGTATTTT. Residues: CASSFTSGVSTDTQYF.

CDR3 sequence reads: CASSSTQRSWETQYF. The CDR3 nucleotides are TGTGCCAGCAGCTCCACACAGAGATCTTGGGAGACCCAGTACTTC. The chain joins TRBV7-2 to TRBJ2-5; D unresolved. V was pared by 4 bases and J by 5 bases, with 17 bases between. CDR3 length: 15 amino acids. CDR1 is SGHTA and CDR2 is FQGNSA in the germline V gene.

The gene calls are TRBV27 and TRBJ2-1; 12 bases agree with TRBD2. In germline, CDR1 is MNHEY, CDR2 SMNVEV (reference sequence). Trimming removed 1 base from V and 0 bases from J; junction bases left unmatched: 10. The CDR3 runs to 20 residues. The DNA of the CDR3 is TGTGCCAGCAGTTTATATGGGCCGGGACTAGCGGGTAGCTCCTACAATGAGCAGTTCTTC. Translated: CASSLYGPGLAGSSYNEQFF.

The chain combines TRBV6-2 or TRBV6-3 with TRBJ2-7; D gene ambiguous. The V end lost 6 bases, the J end lost 7 bases, and 13 bases lay between the germline ends. CDR1 and CDR2 (germline): MNHEY, SVGEGT. This CDR3 is 12 amino acids long. The CDR3 DNA reads TGTGCCAGCAGCACGCCCTTGACAGAGCAGTACTTC. This translates into CASSTPLTEQYF.

V and J are TRBV6-5 and TRBJ2-7; 7 bases fit TRBD2. V lost 5 bases to trimming and J lost 9 bases; unmatched junction nucleotides: 4. The CDR3 has 11 amino acids. The germline V gene has CDR1 MNHEY and CDR2 SVGAGI. CDR3 nucleotides: TGTGCCAGCAGTAGCGGGGCTGGGCAGTACTTC. Protein sequence: CASSSGAGQYF.

CDR3 in DNA: TGTGCCAGTAGCACACTGACTAGCGGGAGGCTCAATGAGCAGTTCTTC. Amino acids: CASSTLTSGRLNEQFF. The gene calls are TRBV19 and TRBJ2-1; 13 bases align to TRBD2. V lost 6 bases and J lost 6; bases outside the gene matches: 8. This CDR3 region has 16 residues. Germline V gene data show CDR1 as LNHDA and CDR2 as SQIVND (reference sequence).

The chain carries TRBV5-1 and TRBJ2-7; D not certain. Germline V gives CDR1 SGHRS, CDR2 YFSETQ. CDR3 length equals 17 residues. Trimming shortened V by 1 base and J by 3 bases, and 20 bases separated the two germline ends. The CDR3 loop reads CASSLSGRPKNGYEQYF. The CDR3, as DNA: TGCGCCAGCAGCTTGAGTGGGCGCCCGAAAAACGGCTACGAGCAGTACTTC.

The CDR3 reads CATSREGPRYNEQFF. The CDR3 DNA is TGTGCCACCAGCAGAGAGGGCCCCCGCTACAATGAGCAGTTCTTC. The J gene is TRBJ2-1, the V gene TRBV15, with D unresolved. Germline assignment: CDR1 LNHNV and CDR2 YYDKDF (reference sequence). This CDR3 is built from 15 residues. Trimming removed 0 bases from V and 3 bases from J, with 9 bases in between.

This CDR3 reads CASSVNGRAYNEQFF. The CDR3 DNA sequence: TGTGCCAGTAGTGTTAACGGGAGGGCCTACAATGAGCAGTTCTTC. V is TRBV19 and J is TRBJ2-1, with 8 nucleotides matching TRBD2. CDR3 length: 15 amino acids. Germline loops: CDR1 LNHDA, CDR2 SQIVND (reference sequence). V lost 5 bases and J lost 2; bases outside the gene matches: 5.

The chain is built from TRBV12-3 or TRBV12-4 and TRBJ1-2, with D perhaps TRBD1 (5 bases). Trimming cost V 7 bases and J 0 bases, with 9 bases left between them. The CDR3 runs to 13 residues. The CDR3 coding sequence is TGTGCCAGCACTCGGACACCTAACTATGGCTACACCTTC. As protein: CASTRTPNYGYTF.

V is TRBV24-1 and J is TRBJ1-1, with 9 bases that match TRBD1. This CDR3 has 16 residues. CDR1 KGHDR and CDR2 SFDVKD come from the germline V gene. The V segment lost 3 bases and the J segment 1 base; nucleotides outside the gene matches: 5. DNA for the CDR3: TGTGCCACCAGTGATGGGGGGGGACAGGGGAACACTGAAGCTTTCTTT. Protein product: CATSDGGGQGNTEAFF.

The CDR3 sequence is CATSDLGQKEQYF. CDR3 in DNA: TGTGCCACCAGTGATTTGGGGCAGAAGGAGCAGTACTTC. The chain joins TRBV24-1 to TRBJ2-7, with D hard to call. Trimming took 0 bases from V and 7 from J, leaving 9 bases between them. Germline-derived CDR1 and CDR2 are KGHDR and SFDVKD. The CDR3 is 13 amino acids.

The chain combines TRBV10-3 with TRBJ2-7, with 10 bases matching TRBD2. Losses at the gene ends were 3 bases for V and 3 bases for J; bases not matched to a gene: 5. Germline lookup yields CDR1 ENHRY and CDR2 SYGVKD. This CDR3 is 15 amino acids long. The CDR3 spells CAISERASGSYEQYF. The CDR3, as DNA: TGTGCCATCAGTGAACGGGCTAGCGGGAGCTACGAGCAGTACTTC.

V is TRBV7-8 and J is TRBJ1-4; D is possibly TRBD1 (5 bases). The CDR3 is 17 amino acids. Germline CDR1 reads SGHVS; CDR2 reads FQNEAQ. The V end was cut by 1 base, the J end by 8 bases, with 20 bases between. The CDR3 region has the DNA TGTGCCAGCAGCTTAGGGGAGGGGACCCGGCGGGCCGAAAAACTGTTTTTT. This translates into CASSLGEGTRRAEKLFF.